This T cell receptor (beta chain) derives from a study of blood T cell repertoires in COVID-19. Study-level background: From the United States, Italy and Spain came samples of acute and convalescent COVID-19. In each case, the material was cDNA or gDNA derived from T cells, B-cell-depleted T cells, or PBMCs.

Seattle patients were enrolled while actively infected and followed longitudinally. Per the original data handling: Estimation of nucleated cell counts was performed using reference gene primer amplification. TCRdb's copy holds only in-frame clones and misses some; the assay was immunoSEQ multiplex PCR. That table supplies the V and J calls and clone size; D and trimming were determined from the DNA. Here the sample spans under 300,000 clones, about 88% being singletons. The sequenced sample was peripheral blood. This TCR was sampled from a woman between 65 and 79 years old with COVID-19, enrolled during active disease.

This chain's CDR3 is CASSVAAGRVVDEQYF. In DNA, the CDR3 is TGTGCCAGCAGCGTTGCCGCCGGCAGGGTTGTCGACGAGCAGTACTTC. V usage is TRBV9 and J usage is TRBJ2-7; the D gene is possibly TRBD1 (5 bases). This CDR3 contains 16 residues. Per germline, CDR1 SGDLS and CDR2 YYNGEE. V was shortened by 2 bases and J by 5 bases, with 20 bases between the two germline ends.